This note documents a single T cell receptor (beta chain) sequence. Generated by immunoSEQ multiplex PCR, the TCRdb table keeps only in-frame clones and is missing some. Of 90,000 to 120,000 clones listed, around 93% are singletons. These data belong to a study of OX40 agonist ivuxolimab in advanced cancers. Whole-study context: Dose-escalation patients' cancers were hepatocellular carcinoma, melanoma, renal cell or head and neck cancer. Among those treated, three patients had partial responses, one with hepatocellular carcinoma and two with cutaneous melanoma.

The TCR originated in an adult with an advanced solid tumor such as melanoma, head and neck, liver or kidney cancer. The starting material was CD4+ or CD8+ T cells sorted from blood, obtained in a trial of the OX40 agonist ivuxolimab.

The CDR3: CASSIGMTSGNQPQHF. CDR3 in DNA: TGTGCCAGCAGCATAGGGATGACATCCGGCAATCAGCCCCAGCATTTT. This chain joins TRBV5-8 and TRBJ1-5; D not certain. V lost 4 bases, J lost 2 bases, and 16 bases lay in between. Germline CDR1 reads SGHTS; CDR2 reads YDEGEE. This CDR3 comprises 16 residues.